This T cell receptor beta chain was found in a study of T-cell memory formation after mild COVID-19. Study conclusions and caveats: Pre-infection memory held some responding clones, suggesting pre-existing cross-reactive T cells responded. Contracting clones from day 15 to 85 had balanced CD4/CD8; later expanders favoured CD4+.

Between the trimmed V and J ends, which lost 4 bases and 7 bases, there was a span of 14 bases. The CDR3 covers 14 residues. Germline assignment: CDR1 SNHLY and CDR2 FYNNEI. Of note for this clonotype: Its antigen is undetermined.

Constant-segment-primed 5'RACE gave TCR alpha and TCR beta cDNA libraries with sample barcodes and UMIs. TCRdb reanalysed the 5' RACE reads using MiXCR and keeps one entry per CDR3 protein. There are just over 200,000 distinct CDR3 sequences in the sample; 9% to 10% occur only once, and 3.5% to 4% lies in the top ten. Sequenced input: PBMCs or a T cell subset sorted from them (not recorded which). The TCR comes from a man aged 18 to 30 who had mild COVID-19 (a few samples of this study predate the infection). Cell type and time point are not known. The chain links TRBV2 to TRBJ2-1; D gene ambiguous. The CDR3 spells CASSGSYTSNEQFF. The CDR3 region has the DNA TGTGCCAGCAGTGGGTCATACACATCTAATGAGCAGTTCTTC.